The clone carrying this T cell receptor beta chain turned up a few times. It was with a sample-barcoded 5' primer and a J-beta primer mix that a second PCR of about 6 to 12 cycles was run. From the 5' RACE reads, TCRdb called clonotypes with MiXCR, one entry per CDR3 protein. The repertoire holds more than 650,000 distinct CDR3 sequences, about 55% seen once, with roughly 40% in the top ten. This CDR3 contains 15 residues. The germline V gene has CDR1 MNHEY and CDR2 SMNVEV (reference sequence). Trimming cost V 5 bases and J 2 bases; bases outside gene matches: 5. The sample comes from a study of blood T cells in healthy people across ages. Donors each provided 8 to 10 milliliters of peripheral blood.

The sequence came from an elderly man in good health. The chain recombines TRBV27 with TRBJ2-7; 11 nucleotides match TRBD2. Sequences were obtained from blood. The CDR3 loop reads CASSPLAGGTYEQYF. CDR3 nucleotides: TGTGCCAGCAGTCCGCTAGCGGGAGGAACCTACGAGCAGTACTTC.